This section outlines one TCR beta chain sequence together with its context. The antigen is not known. This entry comes from a study of OX40 agonist ivuxolimab in advanced cancers. The wider study: Patients took ivuxolimab, an agonistic anti-OX40 (CD134) antibody. Each dose-escalation patient presented with hepatocellular carcinoma, melanoma, renal cell or head and neck cancer.

The CDR3 covers 15 residues. Between the trimmed V and J ends, which lost 6 bases and 0 bases, there was a span of 9 bases. Germline CDR1 is MNHNY and CDR2 is SVGAGI (reference sequence). Study conclusions and caveats: Clones of CD4+ and CD8+ blood T cells grew by week 6 at doses of 0.1 to 3.0 mg/kg. Near-lowest levels of clonal expansion characterized partial responders at 0.1-3.0 mg/kg.

This table comes from immunoSEQ multiplex PCR, and its TCRdb copy is limited to in-frame clones, with some not included. The sample has approximately 69,000 clones, about 79% seen once; the top ten hold 1.1%. The chain couples TRBV6-6 to TRBJ2-6; D is possibly TRBD1 (5 bases). Sample: CD4+ or CD8+ T cells sorted from blood, taken in a trial of the OX40 agonist ivuxolimab. The receptor was derived from an adult with an advanced solid tumor such as melanoma, head and neck, liver or kidney cancer. The chain's CDR3 is CASSPDISGANVLTF. DNA of the CDR3: TGTGCCAGCAGCCCGGACATCTCTGGGGCCAACGTCCTGACTTTC.